This T cell receptor beta chain came from a study of regulatory T cells in long-lasting Graves disease. With iRepertoire HTBI primers and Arm-PCR of CDR3 regions, TCR beta libraries were built. TCRdb ran MiXCR on the multiplex PCR reads and lists one entry per CDR3 protein. In the table there are about 460,000 distinct CDR3 sequences, around 15% of which are singletons. As to time point: newly diagnosed GD, antithyroid drugs for less than 3 months. The TCR library was made from RNA extracted from PBMCs. This clonotype was counted many times. The same sample was also used in a study of T cells in Graves' hyperthyroidism and ophthalmopathy.

Sequences were derived from peripheral blood mononuclear cells (PBMCs), sampled at new diagnosis, from a patient treated with antithyroid drugs. The TCR comes from a woman aged 45 to 65 with Graves disease.

The CDR3 loop reads CASSQEVFYGYTF. CDR3 sequence (DNA): TGTGCCAGCAGCCAAGAGGTCTTCTATGGCTACACCTTC. This chain uses TRBV3-1 with TRBJ1-2; D not resolved. CDR1 LGHDT and CDR2 YNNKEL come from the germline V gene (reference sequence). Trimming took off 0 bases at V and 4 bases at J, with 6 bases between the two ends. The CDR3 is 13 residues long.